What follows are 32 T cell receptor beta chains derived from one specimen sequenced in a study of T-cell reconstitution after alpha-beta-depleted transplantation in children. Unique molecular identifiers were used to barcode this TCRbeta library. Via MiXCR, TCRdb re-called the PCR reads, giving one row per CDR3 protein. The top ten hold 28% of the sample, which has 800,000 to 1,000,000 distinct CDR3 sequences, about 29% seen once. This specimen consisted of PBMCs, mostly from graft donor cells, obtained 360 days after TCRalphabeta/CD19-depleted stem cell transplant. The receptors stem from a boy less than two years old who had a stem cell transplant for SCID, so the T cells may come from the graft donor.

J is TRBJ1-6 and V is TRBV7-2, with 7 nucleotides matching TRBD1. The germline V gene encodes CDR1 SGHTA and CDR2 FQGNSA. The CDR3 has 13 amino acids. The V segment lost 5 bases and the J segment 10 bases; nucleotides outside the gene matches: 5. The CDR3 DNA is TGTGCCAGCAGCATGACAGGGTTATCACCCCTCCACTTT. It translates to CASSMTGLSPLHF. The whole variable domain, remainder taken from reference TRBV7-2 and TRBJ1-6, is GAGVSQSPSNKVTEKGKDVELRCDPISGHTALYWYRQSLGQGLEFLIYFQGNSAPDKSGLPSDRFSAERTGGSVSTLTIQRTQQEDSAVYLCASSMTGLSPLHFGNGTRLTVT.

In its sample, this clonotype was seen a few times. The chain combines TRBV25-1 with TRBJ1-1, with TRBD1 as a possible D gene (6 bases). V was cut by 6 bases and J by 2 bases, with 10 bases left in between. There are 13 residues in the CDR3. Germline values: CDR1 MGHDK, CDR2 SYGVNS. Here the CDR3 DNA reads TGTGCCAGCAGGAGGACAGCCAACACTGAAGCTTTCTTT. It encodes CASRRTANTEAFF.

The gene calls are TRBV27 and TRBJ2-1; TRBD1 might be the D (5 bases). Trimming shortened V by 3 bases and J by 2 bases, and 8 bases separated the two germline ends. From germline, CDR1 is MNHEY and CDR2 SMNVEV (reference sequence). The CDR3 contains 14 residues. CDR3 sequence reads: CASSFRETYNEQFF. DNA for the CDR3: TGTGCCAGCAGTTTCAGGGAAACCTACAATGAGCAGTTCTTC.

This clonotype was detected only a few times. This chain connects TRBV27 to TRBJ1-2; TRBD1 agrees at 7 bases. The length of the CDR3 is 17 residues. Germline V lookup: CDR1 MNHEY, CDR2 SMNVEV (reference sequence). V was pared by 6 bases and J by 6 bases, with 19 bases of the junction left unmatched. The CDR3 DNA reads TGTGCCAGCAGGGCTACAGGGGCATCCGGGGGGAAGGATGGCTACACCTTC. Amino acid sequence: CASRATGASGGKDGYTF.

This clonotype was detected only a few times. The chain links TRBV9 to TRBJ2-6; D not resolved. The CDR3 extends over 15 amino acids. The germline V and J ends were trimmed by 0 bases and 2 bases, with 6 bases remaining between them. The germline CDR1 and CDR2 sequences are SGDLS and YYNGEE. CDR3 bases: TGTGCCAGCAGCGTAGGTGTGGCTGGGGCCAACGTCCTGACTTTC. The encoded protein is CASSVGVAGANVLTF. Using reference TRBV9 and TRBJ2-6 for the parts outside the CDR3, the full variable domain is DSGVTQTPKHLITATGQRVTLRCSPRSGDLSVYWYQQSLDQGLQFLIQYYNGEERAKGNILERFSAQQFPDLHSELNLSSLELGDSALYFCASSVGVAGANVLTFGAGSRLTVL.

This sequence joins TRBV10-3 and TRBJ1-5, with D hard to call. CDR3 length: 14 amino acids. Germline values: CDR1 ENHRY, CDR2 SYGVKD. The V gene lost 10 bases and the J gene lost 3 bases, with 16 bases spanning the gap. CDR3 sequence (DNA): TGTGCCAGTGCTAAGGAGCAGTCCAATCAGCCCCAGCATTTT. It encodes CASAKEQSNQPQHF.

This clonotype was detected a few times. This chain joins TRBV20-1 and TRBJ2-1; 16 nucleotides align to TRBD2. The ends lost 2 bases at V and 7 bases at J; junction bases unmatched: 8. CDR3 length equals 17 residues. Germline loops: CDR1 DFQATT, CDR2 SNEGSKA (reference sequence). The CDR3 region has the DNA TGCAGTGCTAGAATGGGACTAGCGGGGGGGCTTCGAAATGAGCAGTTCTTC. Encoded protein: CSARMGLAGGLRNEQFF.

CDR3 sequence reads: CATSPGQKETQYF. The CDR3 coding sequence is TGTGCCACCAGCCCGGGGCAAAAAGAGACCCAGTACTTC. The chain joins TRBV15 to TRBJ2-5; the D call may be TRBD1 or TRBD2 (5 bases each). V was trimmed by 5 bases and J by 3 bases, leaving 10 bases between them. The CDR3 loop spans 13 amino acids. Germline V lookup: CDR1 LNHNV, CDR2 YYDKDF (reference sequence).

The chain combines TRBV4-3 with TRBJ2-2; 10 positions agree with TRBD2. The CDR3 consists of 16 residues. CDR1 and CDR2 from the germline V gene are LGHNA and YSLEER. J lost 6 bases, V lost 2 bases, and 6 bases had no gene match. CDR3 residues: CASSQLAGARAGELFF. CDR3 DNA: TGCGCCAGCAGCCAACTAGCGGGGGCCCGGGCCGGGGAGCTGTTTTTT.

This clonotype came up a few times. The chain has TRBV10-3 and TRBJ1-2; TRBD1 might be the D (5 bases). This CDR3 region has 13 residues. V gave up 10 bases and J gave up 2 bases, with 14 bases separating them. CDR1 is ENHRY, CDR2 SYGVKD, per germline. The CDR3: CATMQGPNYGYTF. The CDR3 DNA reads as TGTGCCACCATGCAGGGCCCGAACTATGGCTACACCTTC.

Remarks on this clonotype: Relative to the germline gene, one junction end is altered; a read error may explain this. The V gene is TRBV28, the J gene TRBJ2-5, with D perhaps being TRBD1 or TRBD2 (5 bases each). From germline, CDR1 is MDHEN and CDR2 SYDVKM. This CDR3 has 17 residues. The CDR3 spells CDSTPVGRGALQETQYF. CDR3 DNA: TGTGACAGCACCCCCGTGGGACGGGGAGCTCTCCAAGAGACCCAGTACTTC. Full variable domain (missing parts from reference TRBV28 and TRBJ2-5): DVKVTQSSRYLVKRTGEKVFLECVQDMDHENMFWYRQDPGLGLRLIYFSYDVKMKEKGDIPEGYSVSREKKERFSLILESASTNQTSMYLCDSTPVGRGALQETQYFGPGTRLLVL.

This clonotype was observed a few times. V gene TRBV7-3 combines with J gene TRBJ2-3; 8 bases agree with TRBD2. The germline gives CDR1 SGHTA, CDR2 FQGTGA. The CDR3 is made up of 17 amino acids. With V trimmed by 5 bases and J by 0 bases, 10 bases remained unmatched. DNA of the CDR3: TGTGCCAGCAGCCGTCGCGGGGGGCCGTCTAGCACAGATACGCAGTATTTT. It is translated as CASSRRGGPSSTDTQYF.

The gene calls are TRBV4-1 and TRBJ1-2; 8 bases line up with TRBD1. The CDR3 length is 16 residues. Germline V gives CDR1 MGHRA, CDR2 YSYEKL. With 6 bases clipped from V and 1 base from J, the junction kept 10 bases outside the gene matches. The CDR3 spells CASRNPGGPRNYGYTF. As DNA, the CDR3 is TGCGCCAGCAGAAATCCAGGGGGCCCCCGTAACTATGGCTACACCTTC.

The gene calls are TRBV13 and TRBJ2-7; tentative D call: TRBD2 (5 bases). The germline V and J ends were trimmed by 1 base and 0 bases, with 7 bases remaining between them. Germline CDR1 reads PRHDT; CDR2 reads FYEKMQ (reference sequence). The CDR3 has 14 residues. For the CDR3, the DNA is TGTGCCAGCAGCTTAGACGGGGACTCCTACGAGCAGTACTTC. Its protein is CASSLDGDSYEQYF.

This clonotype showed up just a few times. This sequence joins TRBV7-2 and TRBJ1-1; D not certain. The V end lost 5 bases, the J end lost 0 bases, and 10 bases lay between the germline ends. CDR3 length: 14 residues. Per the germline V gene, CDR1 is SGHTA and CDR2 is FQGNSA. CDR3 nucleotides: TGTGCCAGCAGCGCGTCCAGTTTGAACACTGAAGCTTTCTTT. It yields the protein CASSASSLNTEAFF.

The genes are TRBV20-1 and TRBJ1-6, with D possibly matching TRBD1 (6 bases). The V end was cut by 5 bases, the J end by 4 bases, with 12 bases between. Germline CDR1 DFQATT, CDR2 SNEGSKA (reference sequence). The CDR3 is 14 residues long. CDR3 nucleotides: TGCAGTGCTTATGGACAGAATTATAATTCACCCCTCCACTTT. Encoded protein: CSAYGQNYNSPLHF.

CDR3 sequence (DNA): TGTGCCAGCAGCGTTACATGGGAGACCCAGTACTTC. Protein product: CASSVTWETQYF. The gene calls are TRBV7-6 and TRBJ2-5; D not certain. V was shortened by 5 bases and J by 5 bases, with 9 bases between the two germline ends. CDR1 SGHVS and CDR2 FNYEAQ come from the germline V gene. This CDR3 has 12 residues. The variable domain in full, with the rest retrieved from reference TRBV7-6 and TRBJ2-5, is GAGVSQSPRYKVTKRGQDVALRCDPISGHVSLYWYRQALGQGPEFLTYFNYEAQQDKSGLPNDRFSAERPEGSISTLTIQRTEQRDSAMYRCASSVTWETQYFGPGTRLLVL.

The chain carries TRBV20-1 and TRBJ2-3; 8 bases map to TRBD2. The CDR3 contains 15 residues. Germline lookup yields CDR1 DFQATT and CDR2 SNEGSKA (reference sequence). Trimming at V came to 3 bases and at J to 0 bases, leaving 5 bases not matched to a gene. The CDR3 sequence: CSASRRGVSTDTQYF. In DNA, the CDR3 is TGCAGTGCTAGCAGGCGGGGGGTGAGCACAGATACGCAGTATTTT.

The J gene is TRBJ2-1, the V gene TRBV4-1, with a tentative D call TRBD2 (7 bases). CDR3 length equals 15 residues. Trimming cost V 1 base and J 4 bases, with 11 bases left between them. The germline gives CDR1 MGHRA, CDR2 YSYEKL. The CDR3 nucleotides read TGCGCCAGCAGCCAAGGGGGGAGGGGGTACAATGAGCAGTTCTTC. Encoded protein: CASSQGGRGYNEQFF.

CDR3 coding DNA: TGCGCCAGCAGCCAAACAGGCTTCTCTGGGGCCAACGTCCTGACTTTC. This codes for CASSQTGFSGANVLTF. The V gene is TRBV4-1, the J gene TRBJ2-6; D possibly corresponds to TRBD1 (5 bases). CDR3 length equals 16 residues. The V end lost 2 bases, the J end lost 0 bases, and 8 bases lay between the germline ends. Germline CDR1 reads MGHRA; CDR2 reads YSYEKL.

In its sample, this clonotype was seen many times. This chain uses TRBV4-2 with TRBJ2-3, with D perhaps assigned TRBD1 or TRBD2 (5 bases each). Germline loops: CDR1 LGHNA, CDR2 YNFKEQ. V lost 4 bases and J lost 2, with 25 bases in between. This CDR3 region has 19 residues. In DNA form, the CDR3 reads TGTGCCAGCAGCCCCCCGGACGGTCTCCGGGACGGAGACACAGATACGCAGTATTTT. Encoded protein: CASSPPDGLRDGDTDTQYF.

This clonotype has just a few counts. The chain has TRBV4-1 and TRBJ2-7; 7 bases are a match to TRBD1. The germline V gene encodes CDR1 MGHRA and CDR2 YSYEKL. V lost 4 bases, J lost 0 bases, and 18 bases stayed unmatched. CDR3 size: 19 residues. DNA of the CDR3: TGCGCCAGCAGCCCCAGACCCACAGGGGCAAATTTAGTCTCCTACGAGCAGTACTTC. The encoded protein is CASSPRPTGANLVSYEQYF.

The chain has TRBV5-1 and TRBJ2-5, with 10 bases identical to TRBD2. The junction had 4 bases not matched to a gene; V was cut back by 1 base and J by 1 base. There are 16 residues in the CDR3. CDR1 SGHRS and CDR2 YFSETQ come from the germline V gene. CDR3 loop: CASSLHLAGAQETQYF. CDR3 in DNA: TGCGCCAGCAGCTTGCACCTAGCGGGGGCCCAAGAGACCCAGTACTTC.

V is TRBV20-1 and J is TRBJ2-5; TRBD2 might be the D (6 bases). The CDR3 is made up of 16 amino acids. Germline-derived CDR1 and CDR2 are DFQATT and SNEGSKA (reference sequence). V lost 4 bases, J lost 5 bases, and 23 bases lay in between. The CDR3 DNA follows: TGCAGTGCTACTACATTATCCGGGACCGGAGGGGAGACCCAGTACTTC. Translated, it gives CSATTLSGTGGETQYF.

In DNA form, the CDR3 reads TGTGCCAGCAGAACCGGGCCCGAGAGAGGAAACATTCAGTACTTC. Residues: CASRTGPERGNIQYF. The V gene is TRBV12-3 or TRBV12-4, the J gene TRBJ2-4; D gene unclear. Trimming stripped 6 bases from V and 6 bases from J, with 18 bases between. The CDR3 loop spans 15 amino acids.

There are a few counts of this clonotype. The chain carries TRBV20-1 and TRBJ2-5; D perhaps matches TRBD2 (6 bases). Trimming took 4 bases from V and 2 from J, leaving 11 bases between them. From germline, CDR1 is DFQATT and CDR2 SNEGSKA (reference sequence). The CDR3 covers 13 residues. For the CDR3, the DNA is TGCAGTGCTAAAAAACTAGCACAAGAGACCCAGTACTTC. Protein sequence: CSAKKLAQETQYF.

CDR3 DNA: TGTGCCAGCAGTTTATCGAGGACAGGGAACAATGAGCAGTTCTTC. It specifies CASSLSRTGNNEQFF. The chain couples TRBV28 to TRBJ2-1; 8 bases line up with TRBD1. The V and J ends lost 1 base and 5 bases, in that order; junction bases with no gene match: 4. This CDR3 has 15 amino acids. Germline CDR1 is MDHEN and CDR2 is SYDVKM.

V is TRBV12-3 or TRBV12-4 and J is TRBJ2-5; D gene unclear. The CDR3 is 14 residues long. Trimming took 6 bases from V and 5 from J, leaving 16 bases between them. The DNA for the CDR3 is TGTGCCAGCAGCCCGGGCCCCCGAATGGAGACCCAGTACTTC. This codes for CASSPGPRMETQYF.

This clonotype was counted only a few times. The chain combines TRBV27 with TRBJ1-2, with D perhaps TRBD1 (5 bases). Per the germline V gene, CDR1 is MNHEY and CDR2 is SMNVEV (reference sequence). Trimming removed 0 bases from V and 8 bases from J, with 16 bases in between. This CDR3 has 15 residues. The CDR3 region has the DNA TGTGCCAGCAGTTTATCGCCCGGGGGGAGAAGGGGCTACACCTTC. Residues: CASSLSPGGRRGYTF.

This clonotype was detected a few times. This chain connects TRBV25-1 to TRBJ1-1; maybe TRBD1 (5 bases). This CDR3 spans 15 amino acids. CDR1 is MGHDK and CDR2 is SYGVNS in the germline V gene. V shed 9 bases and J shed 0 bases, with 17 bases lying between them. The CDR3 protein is CARKERGLMNTEAFF. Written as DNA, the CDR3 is TGTGCCAGGAAGGAAAGGGGACTTATGAACACTGAAGCTTTCTTT.

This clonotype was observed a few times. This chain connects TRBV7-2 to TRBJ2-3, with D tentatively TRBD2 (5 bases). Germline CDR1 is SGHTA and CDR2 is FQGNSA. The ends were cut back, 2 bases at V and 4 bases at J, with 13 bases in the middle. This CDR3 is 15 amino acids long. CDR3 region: CASSLIGGLADTQYF. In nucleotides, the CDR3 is TGTGCCAGCAGCTTAATAGGCGGGCTGGCAGATACGCAGTATTTT.

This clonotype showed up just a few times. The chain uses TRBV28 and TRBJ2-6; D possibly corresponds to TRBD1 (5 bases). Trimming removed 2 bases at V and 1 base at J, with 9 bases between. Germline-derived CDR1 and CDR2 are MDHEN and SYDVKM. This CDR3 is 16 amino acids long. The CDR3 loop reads CASSLRPGSGANVLTF. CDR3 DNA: TGTGCCAGCAGTTTACGTCCAGGGTCTGGGGCCAACGTCCTGACTTTC.